Measured by frequency, the clone carrying this T cell receptor (beta chain) is medium-sized. Its cognate antigen is unknown. Through 5' RACE with UMI labels, the TRB cDNA libraries were prepared. TCRdb reprocessed the 5' RACE reads; each CDR3 protein has one entry and no DNA is given. The table lists roughly 7,200 distinct CDR3 sequences. Per the germline V gene, CDR1 is SNHLY and CDR2 is FYNNEI. The CDR3 is 14 amino acids. The sample comes from a study of CXCR3-negative and CXCR3-positive naive CD8 T cells. General observations from the study: For CXCR3-positive naive cells, TRB CDR3s were more hydrophobic than those of CXCR3-negative naive cells.

V usage is TRBV2 and J usage is TRBJ2-7; TCRdb's D gene call, TRBD2, goes unchecked for lack of DNA. The sequencing sample was made of naive CXCR3+ CD8+ T cells from blood. Subset defined: CD45RO-CCR7+CD27+CD95- naive CD8+ T cells expressing CXCR3 (TNR3+). The receptor was derived from a human donor in good health. Some clones in this sample may be carry-over from other donors' samples. The CDR3 protein is CASHPISGSYEQYF.